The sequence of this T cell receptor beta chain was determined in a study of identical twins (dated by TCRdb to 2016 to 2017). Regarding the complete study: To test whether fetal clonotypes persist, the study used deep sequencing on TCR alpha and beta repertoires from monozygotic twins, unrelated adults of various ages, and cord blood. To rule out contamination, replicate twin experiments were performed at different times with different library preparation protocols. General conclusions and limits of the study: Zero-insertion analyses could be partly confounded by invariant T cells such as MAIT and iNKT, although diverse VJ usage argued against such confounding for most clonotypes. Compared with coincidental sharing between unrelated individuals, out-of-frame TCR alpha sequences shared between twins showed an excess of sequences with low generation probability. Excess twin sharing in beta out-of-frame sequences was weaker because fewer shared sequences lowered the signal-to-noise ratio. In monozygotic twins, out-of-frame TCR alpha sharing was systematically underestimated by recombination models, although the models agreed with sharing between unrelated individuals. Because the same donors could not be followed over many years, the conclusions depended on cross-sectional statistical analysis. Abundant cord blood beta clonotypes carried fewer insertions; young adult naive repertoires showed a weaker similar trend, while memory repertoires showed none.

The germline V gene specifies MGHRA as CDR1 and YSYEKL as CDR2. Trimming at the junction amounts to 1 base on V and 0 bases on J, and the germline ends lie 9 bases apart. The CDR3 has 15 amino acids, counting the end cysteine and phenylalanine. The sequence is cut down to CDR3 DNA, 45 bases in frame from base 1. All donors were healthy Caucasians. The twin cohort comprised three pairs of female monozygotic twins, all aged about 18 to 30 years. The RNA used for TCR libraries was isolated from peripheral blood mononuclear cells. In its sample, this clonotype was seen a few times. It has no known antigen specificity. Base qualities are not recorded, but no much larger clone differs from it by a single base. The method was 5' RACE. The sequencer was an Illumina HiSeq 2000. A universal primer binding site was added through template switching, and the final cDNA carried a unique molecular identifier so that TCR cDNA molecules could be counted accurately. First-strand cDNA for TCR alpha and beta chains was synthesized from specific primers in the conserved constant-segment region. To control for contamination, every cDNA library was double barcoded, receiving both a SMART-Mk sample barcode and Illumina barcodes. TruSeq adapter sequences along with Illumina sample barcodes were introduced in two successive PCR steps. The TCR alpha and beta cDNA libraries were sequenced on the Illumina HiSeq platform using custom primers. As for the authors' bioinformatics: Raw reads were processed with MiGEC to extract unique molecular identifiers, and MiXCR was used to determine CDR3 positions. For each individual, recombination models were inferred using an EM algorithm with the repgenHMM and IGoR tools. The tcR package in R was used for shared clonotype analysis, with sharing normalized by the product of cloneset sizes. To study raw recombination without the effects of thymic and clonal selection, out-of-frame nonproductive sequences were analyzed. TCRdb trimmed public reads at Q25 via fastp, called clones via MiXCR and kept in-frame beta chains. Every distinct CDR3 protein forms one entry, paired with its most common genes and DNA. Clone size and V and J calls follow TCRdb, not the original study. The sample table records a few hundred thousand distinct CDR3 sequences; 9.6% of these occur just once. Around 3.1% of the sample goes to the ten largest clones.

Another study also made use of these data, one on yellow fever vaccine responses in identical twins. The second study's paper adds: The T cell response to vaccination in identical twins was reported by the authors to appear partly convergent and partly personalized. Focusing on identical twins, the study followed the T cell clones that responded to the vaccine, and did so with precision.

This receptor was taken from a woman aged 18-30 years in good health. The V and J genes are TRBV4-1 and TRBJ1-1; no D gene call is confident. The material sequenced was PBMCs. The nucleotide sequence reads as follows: TGCGCCAGCAGCCAAGTTCTGGGTGTGAACACTGAAGCTTTCTTT. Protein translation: CASSQVLGVNTEAFF.